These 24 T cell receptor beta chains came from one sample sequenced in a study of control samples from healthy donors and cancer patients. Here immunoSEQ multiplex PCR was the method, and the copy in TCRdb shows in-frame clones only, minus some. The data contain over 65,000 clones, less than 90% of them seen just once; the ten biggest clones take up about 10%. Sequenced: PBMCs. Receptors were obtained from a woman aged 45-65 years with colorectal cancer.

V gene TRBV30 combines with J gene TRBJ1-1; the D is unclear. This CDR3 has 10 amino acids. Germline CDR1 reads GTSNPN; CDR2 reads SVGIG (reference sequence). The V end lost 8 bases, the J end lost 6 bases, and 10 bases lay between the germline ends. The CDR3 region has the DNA TGTGCCGGACGGGTTGCTGAAGCTTTCTTT. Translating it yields CAGRVAEAFF.

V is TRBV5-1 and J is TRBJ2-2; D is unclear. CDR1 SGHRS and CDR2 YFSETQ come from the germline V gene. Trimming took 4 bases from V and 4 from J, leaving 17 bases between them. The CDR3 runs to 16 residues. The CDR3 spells CASSATGSPGTGELFF. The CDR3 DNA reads TGCGCCAGCAGCGCGACCGGGTCCCCGGGCACCGGGGAGCTGTTTTTT.

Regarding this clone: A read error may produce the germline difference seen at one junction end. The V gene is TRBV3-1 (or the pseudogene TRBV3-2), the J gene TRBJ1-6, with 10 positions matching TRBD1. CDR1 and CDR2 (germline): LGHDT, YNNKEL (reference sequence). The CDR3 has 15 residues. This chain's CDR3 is CAGSQGTGTGASLHF. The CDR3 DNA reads TGTGCCGGCAGCCAAGGGACCGGGACAGGGGCATCCCTCCACTTT.

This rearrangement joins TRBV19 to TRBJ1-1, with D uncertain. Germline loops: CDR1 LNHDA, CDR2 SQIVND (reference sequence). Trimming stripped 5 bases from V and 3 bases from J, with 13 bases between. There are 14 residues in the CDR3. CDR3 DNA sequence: TGTGCCAGTAGTGGACCGCCTGGGGACACTGAAGCTTTCTTT. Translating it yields CASSGPPGDTEAFF.

The CDR3: CASSFYGGQGATNEKLFF. CDR3 in DNA: TGTGCCAGCAGTTTTTATGGGGGACAGGGGGCAACTAATGAAAAACTGTTTTTT. The chain employs TRBV27 and TRBJ1-4, with TRBD1 identical over 11 bases. Unmatched junction bases numbered 6, after V lost 3 bases and J lost 0 bases. CDR1 MNHEY and CDR2 SMNVEV come from the germline V gene (reference sequence). The CDR3 is 18 residues long.

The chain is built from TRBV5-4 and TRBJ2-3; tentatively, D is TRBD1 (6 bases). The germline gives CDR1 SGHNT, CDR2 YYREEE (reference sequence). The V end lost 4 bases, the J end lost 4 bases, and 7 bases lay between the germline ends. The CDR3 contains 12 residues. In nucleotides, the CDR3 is TGTGCCAGCAGCCGACAGGCAGATACGCAGTATTTT. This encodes CASSRQADTQYF.

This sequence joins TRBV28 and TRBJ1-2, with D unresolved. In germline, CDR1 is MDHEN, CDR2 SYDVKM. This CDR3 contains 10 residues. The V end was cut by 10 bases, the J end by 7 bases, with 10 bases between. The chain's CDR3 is CATSDFGYTF. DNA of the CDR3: TGTGCCACGAGCGATTTTGGCTACACCTTC.

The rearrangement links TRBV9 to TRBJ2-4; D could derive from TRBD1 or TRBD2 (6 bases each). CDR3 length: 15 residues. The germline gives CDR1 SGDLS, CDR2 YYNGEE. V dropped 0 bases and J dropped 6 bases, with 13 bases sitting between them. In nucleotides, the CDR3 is TGTGCCAGCAGCGTAGGGCCCGAGGGGGGAAACATTCAGTACTTC. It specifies CASSVGPEGGNIQYF.

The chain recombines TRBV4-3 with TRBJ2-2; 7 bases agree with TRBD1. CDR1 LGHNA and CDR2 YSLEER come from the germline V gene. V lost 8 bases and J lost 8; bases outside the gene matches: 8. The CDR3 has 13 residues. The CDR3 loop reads CASSWTGSGELFF. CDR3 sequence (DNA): TGCGCCAGCTCTTGGACAGGATCAGGGGAGCTGTTTTTT.

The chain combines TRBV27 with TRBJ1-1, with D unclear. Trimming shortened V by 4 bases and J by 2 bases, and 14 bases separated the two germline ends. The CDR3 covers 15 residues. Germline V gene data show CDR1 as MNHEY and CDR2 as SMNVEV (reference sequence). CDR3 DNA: TGTGCCAGCAGTTCCCCGAACACGGGTAACACTGAAGCTTTCTTT. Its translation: CASSSPNTGNTEAFF.

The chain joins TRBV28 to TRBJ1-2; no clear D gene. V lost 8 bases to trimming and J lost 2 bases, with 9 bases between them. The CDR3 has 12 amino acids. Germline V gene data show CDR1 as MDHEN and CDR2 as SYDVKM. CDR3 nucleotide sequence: TGTGCCAGCCGGGTTGGGAACTATGGCTACACCTTC. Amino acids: CASRVGNYGYTF.

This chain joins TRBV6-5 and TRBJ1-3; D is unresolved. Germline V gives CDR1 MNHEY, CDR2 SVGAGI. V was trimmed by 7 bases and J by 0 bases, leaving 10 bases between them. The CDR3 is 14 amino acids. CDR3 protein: CASTDGYSGNTIYF. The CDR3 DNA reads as TGTGCCAGCACCGACGGATACTCTGGAAACACCATATATTTT.

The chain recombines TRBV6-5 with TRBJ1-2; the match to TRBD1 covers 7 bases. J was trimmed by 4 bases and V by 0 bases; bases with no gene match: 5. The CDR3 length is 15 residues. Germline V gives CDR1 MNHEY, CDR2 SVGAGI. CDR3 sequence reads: CASSYSGTEIYGYTF. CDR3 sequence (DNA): TGTGCCAGCAGTTACTCGGGGACAGAAATCTATGGCTACACCTTC.

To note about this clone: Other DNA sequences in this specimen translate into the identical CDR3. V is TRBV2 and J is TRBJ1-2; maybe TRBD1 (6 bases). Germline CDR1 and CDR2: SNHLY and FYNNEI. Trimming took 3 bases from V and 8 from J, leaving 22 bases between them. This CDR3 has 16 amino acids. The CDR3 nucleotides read TGTGCCAGCAGTGACGTATGGGGGACATCAGGTGGGGGCTACACCTTC. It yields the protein CASSDVWGTSGGGYTF.

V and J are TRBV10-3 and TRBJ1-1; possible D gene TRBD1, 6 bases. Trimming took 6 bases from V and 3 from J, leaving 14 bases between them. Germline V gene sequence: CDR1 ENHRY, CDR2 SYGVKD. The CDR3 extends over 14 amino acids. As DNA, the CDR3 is TGTGCCATCAGGACAGGTTTCGGGGACACTGAAGCTTTCTTT. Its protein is CAIRTGFGDTEAFF.

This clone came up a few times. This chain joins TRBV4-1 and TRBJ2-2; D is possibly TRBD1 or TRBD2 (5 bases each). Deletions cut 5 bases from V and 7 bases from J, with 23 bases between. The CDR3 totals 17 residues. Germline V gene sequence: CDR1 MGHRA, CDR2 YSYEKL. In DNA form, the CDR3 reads TGCGCCAGCAGCAAACCCGCTCGGGACCCAAATTTCGGGGAGCTGTTTTTT. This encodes CASSKPARDPNFGELFF.

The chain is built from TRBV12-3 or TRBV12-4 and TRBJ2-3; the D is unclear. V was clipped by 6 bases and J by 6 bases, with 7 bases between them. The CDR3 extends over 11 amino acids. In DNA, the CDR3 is TGTGCCAGCAGGTCCGGGGATACGCAGTATTTT. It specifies CASRSGDTQYF.

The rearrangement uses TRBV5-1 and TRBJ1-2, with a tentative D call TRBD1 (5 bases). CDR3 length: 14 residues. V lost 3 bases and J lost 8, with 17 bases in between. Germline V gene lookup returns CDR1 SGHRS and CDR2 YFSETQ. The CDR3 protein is CASSSQASRSGYTF. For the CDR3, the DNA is TGCGCCAGCAGCTCACAGGCCTCCCGATCGGGCTACACCTTC.

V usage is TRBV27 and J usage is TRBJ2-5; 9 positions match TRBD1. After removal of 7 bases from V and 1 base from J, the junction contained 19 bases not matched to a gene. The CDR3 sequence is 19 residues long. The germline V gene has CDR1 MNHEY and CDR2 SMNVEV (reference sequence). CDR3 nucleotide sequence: TGTGCCAGCACCGCGACAGGGGGGCGCCTAAGGGTCCTCCAAGAGACCCAGTACTTC. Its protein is CASTATGGRLRVLQETQYF.

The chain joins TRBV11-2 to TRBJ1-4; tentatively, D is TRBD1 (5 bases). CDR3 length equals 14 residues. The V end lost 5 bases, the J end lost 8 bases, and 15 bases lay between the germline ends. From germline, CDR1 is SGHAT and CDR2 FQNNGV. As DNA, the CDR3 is TGTGCCAGCAGCAGAGGGGCCAGGGAAGAAAAACTGTTTTTT. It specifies CASSRGAREEKLFF. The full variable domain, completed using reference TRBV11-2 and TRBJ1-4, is EAGVAQSPRYKIIEKRQSVAFWCNPISGHATLYWYQQILGQGPKLLIQFQNNGVVDDSQLPKDRFSAERLKGVDSTLKIQPAKLEDSAVYLCASSRGAREEKLFFGSGTQLSVL.

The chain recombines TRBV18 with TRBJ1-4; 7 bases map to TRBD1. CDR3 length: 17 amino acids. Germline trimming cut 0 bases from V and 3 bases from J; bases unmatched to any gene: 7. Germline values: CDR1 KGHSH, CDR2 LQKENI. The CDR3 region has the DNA TGTGCCAGCTCACCACCATCAGGGGGGGGAGCTAATGAAAAACTGTTTTTT. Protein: CASSPPSGGGANEKLFF. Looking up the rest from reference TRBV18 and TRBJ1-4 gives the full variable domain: NAGVMQNPRHLVRRRGQEARLRCSPMKGHSHVYWYRQLPEEGLKFMVYLQKENIIDESGMPKERFSAEFPKEGPSILRIQQVVRGDSAAYFCASSPPSGGGANEKLFFGSGTQLSVL.

DNA for the CDR3: TGTGCCAGCAGCTTAGTAACCGACAGGGGAGGTGAGCAGTACGTC. Residues: CASSLVTDRGGEQYV. The genes are TRBV7-8 and TRBJ2-7; 8 bases are a match to TRBD1. There are 15 residues in the CDR3. Germline V gene lookup returns CDR1 SGHVS and CDR2 FQNEAQ. V was clipped by 1 base and J by 7 bases; unmatched bases: 9.

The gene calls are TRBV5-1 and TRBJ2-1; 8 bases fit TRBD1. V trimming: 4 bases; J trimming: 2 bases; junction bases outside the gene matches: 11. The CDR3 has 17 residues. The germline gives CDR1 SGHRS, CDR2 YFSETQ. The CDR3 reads CASSLHDRGNPYNEQFF. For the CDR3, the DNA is TGCGCCAGCAGCCTTCATGACAGGGGAAACCCCTACAATGAGCAGTTCTTC.

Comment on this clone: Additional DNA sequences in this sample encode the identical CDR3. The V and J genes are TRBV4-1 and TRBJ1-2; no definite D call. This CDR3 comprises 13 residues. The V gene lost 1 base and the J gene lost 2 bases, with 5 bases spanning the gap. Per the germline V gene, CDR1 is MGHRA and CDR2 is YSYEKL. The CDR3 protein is CASSQGGNYGYTF. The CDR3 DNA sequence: TGCGCCAGCAGCCAAGGAGGAAACTATGGCTACACCTTC.